Given below is one TCR beta chain in context. CDR1 and CDR2 (germline): SNHLY, FYNNEI. This CDR3 spans 14 amino acids. The V segment lost 6 bases and the J segment 5 bases; nucleotides outside the gene matches: 9. These data originate in a study of shared T cell receptors in the human thymus. The table came from immunoSEQ multiplex PCR; TCRdb's copy has only in-frame clones and leaves some out. Of 630,000 or so clones in the sample, about 89% were seen once. The same specimen was also included in a second study, on human thymus T cells. That source notes: Serving as donors were healthy Finnish infants, each of whom was having open corrective surgery for congenital heart defects. During corrective heart surgery, resections were taken, and the thymus tissue came from them. Related research described strongly overlapping thymic repertoires in unrelated people.

The genes are TRBV2 and TRBJ2-7; 8 nucleotides agree with TRBD1. This sequence originates from a boy under two years old with a congenital heart defect. The specimen sequenced was thymocytes. The CDR3 loop is CASRGGQGVHEQYF. The CDR3 DNA reads TGTGCCAGCAGGGGCGGACAGGGTGTCCACGAGCAGTACTTC.